The 23 T cell receptor beta chains presented below share a single source sample, sequenced in a study of T cells in tuberculosis. Here immunoSEQ multiplex PCR was the method, and the copy in TCRdb shows in-frame clones only, minus some. The sample yields some 40,000 clones, roughly 96% seen once. Material: PBMCs. These receptors were obtained from a donor aged 10-29 years with latent tuberculosis or without tuberculosis infection.

The chain couples TRBV18 to TRBJ1-5, with a possible D match to TRBD1 (6 bases). Trimming stripped 5 bases from V and 7 bases from J, with 12 bases between. The length of the CDR3 is 13 residues. CDR1 is KGHSH and CDR2 is LQKENI in the germline V gene. The CDR3 is CASSGGIDQPQHF. DNA of the CDR3: TGTGCCAGCTCAGGGGGCATCGACCAGCCCCAGCATTTT.

This rearrangement joins TRBV19 to TRBJ1-5; 7 bases line up with TRBD1. The V and J ends lost 4 bases and 3 bases, in that order; junction bases with no gene match: 3. The CDR3 length is 14 residues. CDR1 is LNHDA, CDR2 SQIVND, per germline (reference sequence). The CDR3 DNA reads TGTGCCAGTAGTAAGGGACAGATCAATCAGCCCCAGCATTTT. The encoded protein is CASSKGQINQPQHF.

This clone was seen more than once but under ten times. The V and J genes are TRBV25-1 and TRBJ1-1; 7 bases align to TRBD1. There are 16 residues in the CDR3. The V gene's germline CDR1 is MGHDK and CDR2 SYGVNS. V was clipped by 5 bases and J by 1 base; unmatched bases: 10. CDR3 DNA sequence: TGTGCCAGCAGTAATGGTCCTGGACAGGAGAACACTGAAGCTTTCTTT. Its protein is CASSNGPGQENTEAFF.

The rearrangement joins TRBV6-4 to TRBJ2-2; 8 positions match TRBD1. Trimming at V came to 8 bases and at J to 3 bases, leaving 5 bases not matched to a gene. CDR1 is MRHNA, CDR2 SNTAGT, per germline. CDR3 size: 14 residues. The CDR3 DNA is TGTGCCAGCTCGGAGACAGGGGACACCGGGGAGCTGTTTTTT. This sequence encodes CASSETGDTGELFF.

The chain recombines TRBV11-2 with TRBJ1-6, with 12 bases fitting TRBD1. V dropped 4 bases and J dropped 6; count of bases not matched to a gene: 7. The CDR3 is 17 amino acids. Germline CDR1 and CDR2: SGHAT and FQNNGV. Here the CDR3 reads CASSSRGTGGSNSPLHF. DNA for the CDR3: TGTGCCAGCAGCTCCCGGGGGACAGGGGGCAGTAATTCACCCCTCCACTTT.

The genes are TRBV14 and TRBJ1-4; 7 bases map to TRBD1. The CDR3 is 15 residues long. Germline CDR1 and CDR2: SGHDN and FVKESK. Trimming removed 4 bases from V and 4 bases from J; junction bases left unmatched: 6. In nucleotides, the CDR3 is TGTGCCAGCAGCCGATTGGACAGGCTTAATGAAAAACTGTTTTTT. This sequence encodes CASSRLDRLNEKLFF. The full variable domain, rest sourced from reference TRBV14 and TRBJ1-4, is EAGVTQFPSHSVIEKGQTVTLRCDPISGHDNLYWYRRVMGKEIKFLLHFVKESKQDESGMPNNRFLAERTGGTYSTLKVQPAELEDSGVYFCASSRLDRLNEKLFFGSGTQLSVL.

The chain is built from TRBV6-1 and TRBJ2-7, with TRBD2 matching 7 bases. This CDR3 is 14 amino acids long. The junction had 7 bases not matched to a gene; V was cut back by 7 bases and J by 1 base. Germline V gene data show CDR1 as MNHNS and CDR2 as SASEGT. CDR3 nucleotides: TGTGCCAGCACCGGGAGGCGGGAGTCCTACGAGCAGTACTTC. This sequence encodes CASTGRRESYEQYF.

This clone has a handful of counts. The chain links TRBV5-6 to TRBJ2-7, with D possibly matching TRBD1 (6 bases). CDR1 is SGHDT and CDR2 is YYEEEE in the germline V gene. V lost 4 bases and J lost 5, with 19 bases in between. This CDR3 has 15 amino acids. The DNA of the CDR3 is TGTGCCAGCAGCCCTGTCTTGGCCGGGGACAACGAGCAGTACTTC. Residues: CASSPVLAGDNEQYF. Supplemented by reference TRBV5-6 and TRBJ2-7, the full variable domain reads DAGVTQSPTHLIKTRGQQVTLRCSPKSGHDTVSWYQQALGQGPQFIFQYYEEEERQRGNFPDRFSGHQFPNYSSELNVNALLLGDSALYLCASSPVLAGDNEQYFGPGTRLTVT.

The rearrangement links TRBV9 to TRBJ2-1, with 12 bases fitting TRBD2. This CDR3 spans 18 amino acids. Per germline, CDR1 SGDLS and CDR2 YYNGEE. With 0 bases clipped from V and 5 bases from J, the junction kept 9 bases outside the gene matches. CDR3 nucleotides: TGTGCCAGCAGCGTAGGATTGACTAGCGGGGGAGGTAACAATGAGCAGTTCTTC. Translating gives CASSVGLTSGGGNNEQFF.

This clone has more than one count but fewer than ten. CDR3 residues: CASRSTGGNIQPQHF. The CDR3 region has the DNA TGTGCCAGCAGAAGTACAGGGGGTAATATTCAGCCCCAGCATTTT. The chain carries TRBV2 and TRBJ1-5; 8 bases map to TRBD1. Per the germline V gene, CDR1 is SNHLY and CDR2 is FYNNEI. The CDR3 is 15 amino acids. The V segment lost 6 bases and the J segment 6 bases; nucleotides outside the gene matches: 10.

This chain joins TRBV9 and TRBJ2-3, with 8 bases fitting TRBD1. The CDR3 is 15 amino acids. Losses at the gene ends were 4 bases for V and 3 bases for J; bases not matched to a gene: 7. Germline V gene lookup returns CDR1 SGDLS and CDR2 YYNGEE. In DNA, the CDR3 is TGTGCCAGCAGCCCCCGGACAGGGTTTACAGATACGCAGTATTTT. Its translation is CASSPRTGFTDTQYF.

V gene TRBV9 combines with J gene TRBJ1-6; perhaps TRBD1 as D (5 bases). The CDR3 runs to 15 residues. CDR1 is SGDLS and CDR2 is YYNGEE in the germline V gene. The V end lost 0 bases, the J end lost 6 bases, and 10 bases lay between the germline ends. The CDR3 here is CASSVGPGSNSPLHF. CDR3 nucleotide sequence: TGTGCCAGCAGCGTAGGGCCAGGGTCTAATTCACCCCTCCACTTT.

V and J are TRBV10-1 and TRBJ2-7; TRBD1 matches 9 bases. Trimming took 5 bases from V and 4 from J; bases not matched to a gene: 6. From germline, CDR1 is WNHNN and CDR2 SYGVQD (reference sequence). The CDR3 covers 14 residues. CDR3 in amino acids: CASSRGQGTYEQYF. The CDR3 nucleotides read TGCGCCAGCAGTCGGGGACAGGGAACGTACGAGCAGTACTTC.

The rearrangement uses TRBV5-1 and TRBJ2-5, with D possibly TRBD1 on 6 matching bases. Trimming shortened V by 6 bases and J by 3 bases, and 18 bases separated the two germline ends. There are 15 residues in the CDR3. Germline lookup yields CDR1 SGHRS and CDR2 YFSETQ. CDR3 loop: CASTATGGVEETQYF. CDR3 nucleotides: TGCGCCAGCACCGCGACAGGAGGAGTGGAAGAGACCCAGTACTTC.

The CDR3 spells CASRPFTGTGSQVAKLFF. The CDR3 DNA sequence: TGTGCCAGCAGGCCTTTTACCGGGACAGGGTCCCAGGTTGCAAAACTGTTTTTT. This chain joins TRBV28 and TRBJ1-4, with 9 bases fitting TRBD1. With 6 bases clipped from V and 10 bases from J, the junction kept 21 bases outside the gene matches. CDR3 length: 18 residues. CDR1 MDHEN and CDR2 SYDVKM come from the germline V gene.

This chain uses TRBV9 with TRBJ1-1; the D is unclear. V lost 0 bases and J 4 bases, leaving 13 bases between the germline ends. Germline CDR1 is SGDLS and CDR2 is YYNGEE. The CDR3 sequence is 15 residues long. In DNA, the CDR3 is TGTGCCAGCAGCGTAGAAATTGGTGAGTTCACTGAAGCTTTCTTT. Translation gives CASSVEIGEFTEAFF.

The chain is built from TRBV10-1 and TRBJ1-5; D is unclear. CDR1 and CDR2 from the germline V gene are WNHNN and SYGVQD (reference sequence). Trimming cost V 6 bases and J 1 base, with 7 bases left between them. This CDR3 region has 13 residues. For the CDR3, the DNA is TGCGCCAGCAGCGCGGGCAGCAATCAGCCCCAGCATTTT. Its translation: CASSAGSNQPQHF.

As regards this clone: This sample includes further DNA sequences coding for the same CDR3. The chain combines TRBV9 with TRBJ1-1; D possibly corresponds to TRBD1 (6 bases). CDR3 size: 14 residues. Germline V gene data show CDR1 as SGDLS and CDR2 as YYNGEE. The germline V and J ends were trimmed by 0 bases and 2 bases, with 8 bases remaining between them. The DNA for the CDR3 is TGTGCCAGCAGCGTAGGGGGGCGAAACACTGAAGCTTTCTTT. Translation gives CASSVGGRNTEAFF.

The genes are TRBV28 and TRBJ1-4, with D perhaps TRBD1 (5 bases). Germline loops: CDR1 MDHEN, CDR2 SYDVKM. Trimming stripped 6 bases from V and 10 bases from J, with 27 bases between. This CDR3 region has 17 residues. The CDR3 spells CASSEYFPGRTMGKLFF. CDR3 in DNA: TGTGCCAGCAGCGAATACTTCCCGGGACGGACTATGGGAAAACTGTTTTTT.

This chain joins TRBV28 and TRBJ1-5; D possibly corresponds to TRBD1 (5 bases). Germline CDR1 and CDR2: MDHEN and SYDVKM. The CDR3 contains 17 residues. V lost 6 bases to trimming and J lost 1 base, with 19 bases between them. Here the CDR3 reads CASRGGRVLVSNQPQHF. CDR3 in DNA: TGTGCCAGCAGGGGAGGCAGGGTGCTGGTAAGCAATCAGCCCCAGCATTTT.

The chain carries TRBV4-1 and TRBJ1-1; possibly TRBD1 for D (6 bases). The V and J ends lost 1 base and 3 bases respectively, with 21 bases between them. CDR3 length: 18 amino acids. CDR1 and CDR2 from the germline V gene are MGHRA and YSYEKL. CDR3 region: CASSQAAPNREGDTEAFF. The CDR3 DNA is TGCGCCAGCAGCCAAGCCGCACCGAACCGCGAGGGGGACACTGAAGCTTTCTTT.

V usage is TRBV7-8 and J usage is TRBJ2-4; 8 positions agree with TRBD2. The ends lost 6 bases at V and 3 bases at J; junction bases unmatched: 10. This CDR3 contains 16 residues. The germline gives CDR1 SGHVS, CDR2 FQNEAQ. This CDR3 is CASSSGLAEGKNIQYF. The CDR3 region has the DNA TGTGCCAGCAGTTCTGGACTAGCTGAAGGCAAAAACATTCAGTACTTC. The full variable domain, completed using reference TRBV7-8 and TRBJ2-4, is GAGVSQSPRYKVAKRGQDVALRCDPISGHVSLFWYQQALGQGPEFLTYFQNEAQLDKSGLPSDRFFAERPEGSVSTLKIQRTQQEDSAVYLCASSSGLAEGKNIQYFGAGTRLSVL.

The V and J genes are TRBV7-9 and TRBJ2-2, with TRBD2 matching 7 bases. The ends lost 4 bases at V and 5 bases at J; junction bases unmatched: 16. CDR1 and CDR2 from the germline V gene are SEHNR and FQNEAQ (reference sequence). The CDR3 has 18 amino acids. The CDR3 DNA is TGTGCCAGCAGCTCCCTTCGGTTGGCGGGGGAATATACCGGGGAGCTGTTTTTT. It translates to CASSSLRLAGEYTGELFF.